Listed here are 15 T cell receptor beta chains from one sample, sequenced in a study of blood T cell repertoires in COVID-19. Clones were read by immunoSEQ multiplex PCR, and TCRdb kept only the in-frame ones, dropping some. This sample has 45,000 or so clones, with about 83% found just once. What was sequenced was peripheral blood. The source of these receptors is a man aged 40-55 years with COVID-19, enrolled during active disease.

The genes are TRBV11-3 and TRBJ2-5; 7 bases are shared with TRBD1. Germline V gene lookup returns CDR1 SGHNT and CDR2 YENEEA. The CDR3 runs 14 residues. J gave up 2 bases and V 3 bases, and 3 bases lay outside the gene matches. The CDR3 loop reads CASSLVRGQETQYF. CDR3 nucleotides: TGTGCCAGCAGCTTGGTCAGGGGGCAAGAGACCCAGTACTTC.

The chain recombines TRBV7-8 with TRBJ2-2, with TRBD2 identical over 8 bases. Germline CDR1 reads SGHVS; CDR2 reads FQNEAQ. The CDR3 has 16 residues. Trimming took 2 bases from V and 3 from J; bases not matched to a gene: 5. This CDR3 is CASSLNLAGYTGELFF. The CDR3 bases are TGTGCCAGCAGCTTAAACCTAGCGGGTTACACCGGGGAGCTGTTTTTT.

The chain recombines TRBV28 with TRBJ1-2; TRBD1 is a possible D gene (5 bases). Germline assignment: CDR1 MDHEN and CDR2 SYDVKM. Trimming pared 1 base from V and 2 bases from J, leaving 8 bases between. This CDR3 region has 14 residues. In DNA, the CDR3 is TGTGCCAGCAGTTTATTTTCAGGGAACTATGGCTACACCTTC. Protein: CASSLFSGNYGYTF.

The chain carries TRBV7-2 and TRBJ1-5; TRBD1 matches at 9 bases. In germline, CDR1 is SGHTA, CDR2 FQGNSA. V lost 5 bases, J lost 0 bases, and 5 bases stayed unmatched. The CDR3 has 16 amino acids. CDR3 residues: CASSPGTGNSNQPQHF. CDR3 sequence (DNA): TGTGCCAGCAGCCCCGGGACAGGGAATAGCAATCAGCCCCAGCATTTT.

This clone was counted only a few times. The rearrangement links TRBV14 to TRBJ2-1; 11 bases line up with TRBD2. The CDR3 is 15 amino acids. The ends lost 4 bases at V and 5 bases at J; junction bases unmatched: 4. CDR1 is SGHDN, CDR2 FVKESK, per germline. CDR3 in amino acids: CASSLRLAGNNEQFF. The DNA of the CDR3 is TGTGCCAGCAGCCTCAGACTAGCGGGAAACAATGAGCAGTTCTTC. Supplemented by reference TRBV14 and TRBJ2-1, the full variable domain reads EAGVTQFPSHSVIEKGQTVTLRCDPISGHDNLYWYRRVMGKEIKFLLHFVKESKQDESGMPNNRFLAERTGGTYSTLKVQPAELEDSGVYFCASSLRLAGNNEQFFGPGTRLTVL.

The chain uses TRBV24-1 and TRBJ2-1; D unresolved. Per the germline V gene, CDR1 is KGHDR and CDR2 is SFDVKD. CDR3 size: 13 residues. Trimming cost V 3 bases and J 4 bases, with 6 bases left between them. The chain's CDR3 is CATSDPLYNEQFF. The CDR3 DNA reads TGTGCCACCAGTGATCCCCTATACAATGAGCAGTTCTTC.

The J gene is TRBJ1-3, the V gene TRBV28, with 15 bases aligning to TRBD2. The end of the DNA is better explained by TRBJ2-2, so the J call may be wrong. From germline, CDR1 is MDHEN and CDR2 SYDVKM. CDR3 length equals 18 residues. The DNA for the CDR3 is TGTGCCAGCAGTGTCGGACTAGCGGGGGGGCCGAACACCGGGGAGCTGTTTTTT. It yields the protein CASSVGLAGGPNTGELFF.

The V gene is TRBV9, the J gene TRBJ1-6; a weak D match, TRBD1 (6 bases). Deletions cut 4 bases from V and 7 bases from J, with 12 bases between. This CDR3 comprises 14 residues. Germline CDR1 reads SGDLS; CDR2 reads YYNGEE. CDR3: CASSPGTPNSPLHF. CDR3 in DNA: TGTGCCAGCAGCCCCGGGACACCAAATTCACCCCTCCACTTT.

This chain uses TRBV28 with TRBJ1-3; 7 bases fit TRBD1. CDR3 length: 15 amino acids. Germline CDR1 is MDHEN and CDR2 is SYDVKM. V was clipped by 7 bases and J by 0 bases; unmatched bases: 6. The CDR3 DNA follows: TGTGCCAGCAAGCCAGGGGGGCTCTCTGGAAACACCATATATTTT. This translates into CASKPGGLSGNTIYF.

This clone was found a few times. V usage is TRBV2 and J usage is TRBJ2-1; TRBD2 agrees at 9 bases. After removal of 6 bases from V and 4 bases from J, the junction contained 7 bases not matched to a gene. The CDR3 has 15 amino acids. Germline V gives CDR1 SNHLY, CDR2 FYNNEI. The CDR3 protein is CASRNERGAYNEQFF. CDR3 coding DNA: TGTGCCAGCAGAAACGAGCGGGGGGCTTACAATGAGCAGTTCTTC.

The chain joins TRBV15 to TRBJ2-5; D is possibly TRBD2 (7 bases). Trimming removed 1 base at V and 7 bases at J, with 16 bases between. Germline V CDR1 and CDR2: LNHNV, YYDKDF (reference sequence). The CDR3 runs 15 residues. Here the CDR3 DNA reads TGTGCCACCAGCAGAGGATCCGATAGGGGGGGGACCCAGTACTTC. This codes for CATSRGSDRGGTQYF.

This chain links TRBV9 with TRBJ1-2, with unresolved D. The V gene lost 4 bases and the J gene lost 3 bases, with 13 bases spanning the gap. CDR1 is SGDLS and CDR2 is YYNGEE in the germline V gene. CDR3 size: 14 residues. The CDR3 region has the DNA TGTGCCAGCAGCCCCCGGGAGTTTGACTATGGCTACACCTTC. Protein: CASSPREFDYGYTF. The full variable domain, its missing parts supplied by reference TRBV9 and TRBJ1-2, is DSGVTQTPKHLITATGQRVTLRCSPRSGDLSVYWYQQSLDQGLQFLIQYYNGEERAKGNILERFSAQQFPDLHSELNLSSLELGDSALYFCASSPREFDYGYTFGSGTRLTVV.

CDR3 sequence: CASSQGRSSGKTQYF. For the CDR3, the DNA is TGTGCCAGCAGCCAAGGAAGGAGTAGCGGGAAGACCCAGTACTTC. The chain has TRBV3-1 (or the pseudogene TRBV3-2) and TRBJ2-5, with 8 bases identical to TRBD2. This CDR3 has 15 residues. V lost 1 base, J lost 6 bases, and 7 bases stayed unmatched. Germline V gene lookup returns CDR1 LGHDT and CDR2 YNNKEL (reference sequence).

The chain uses TRBV11-3 and TRBJ2-2, with TRBD2 matching over 7 bases. The CDR3 sequence is 14 residues long. The J segment lost 4 bases and the V segment lost 5 bases, leaving 4 bases of the junction unmatched. Germline assignment: CDR1 SGHNT and CDR2 YENEEA. The CDR3 spells CASSTRGTTGELFF. In DNA, the CDR3 is TGTGCCAGCAGCACGCGGGGGACCACCGGGGAGCTGTTTTTT.

The V and J genes are TRBV28 and TRBJ1-2; maybe TRBD1 (5 bases). The CDR3 is 16 amino acids. Germline CDR1 reads MDHEN; CDR2 reads SYDVKM. V gave up 3 bases and J gave up 4 bases, with 18 bases separating them. CDR3 nucleotides: TGTGCCAGCAGTTTTAGTGGCCAGGGAATGCTCTATGGCTACACCTTC. As protein: CASSFSGQGMLYGYTF.